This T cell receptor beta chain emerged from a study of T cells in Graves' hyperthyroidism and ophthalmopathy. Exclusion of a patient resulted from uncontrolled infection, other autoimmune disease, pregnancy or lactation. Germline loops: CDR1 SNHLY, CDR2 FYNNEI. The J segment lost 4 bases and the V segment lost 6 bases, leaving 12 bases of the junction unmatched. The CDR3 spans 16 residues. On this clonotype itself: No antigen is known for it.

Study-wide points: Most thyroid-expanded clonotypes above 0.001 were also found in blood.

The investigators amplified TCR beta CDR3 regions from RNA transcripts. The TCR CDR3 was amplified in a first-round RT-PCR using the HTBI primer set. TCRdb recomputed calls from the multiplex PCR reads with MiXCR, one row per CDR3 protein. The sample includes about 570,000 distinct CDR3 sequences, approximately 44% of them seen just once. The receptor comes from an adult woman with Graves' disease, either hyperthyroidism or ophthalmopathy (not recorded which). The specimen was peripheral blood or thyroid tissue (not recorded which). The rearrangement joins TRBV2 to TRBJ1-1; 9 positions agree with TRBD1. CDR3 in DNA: TGTGCCAGCAGCGCCCGACAGGGGGAACGGGCCACTGAAGCTTTCTTT. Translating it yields CASSARQGERATEAFF.